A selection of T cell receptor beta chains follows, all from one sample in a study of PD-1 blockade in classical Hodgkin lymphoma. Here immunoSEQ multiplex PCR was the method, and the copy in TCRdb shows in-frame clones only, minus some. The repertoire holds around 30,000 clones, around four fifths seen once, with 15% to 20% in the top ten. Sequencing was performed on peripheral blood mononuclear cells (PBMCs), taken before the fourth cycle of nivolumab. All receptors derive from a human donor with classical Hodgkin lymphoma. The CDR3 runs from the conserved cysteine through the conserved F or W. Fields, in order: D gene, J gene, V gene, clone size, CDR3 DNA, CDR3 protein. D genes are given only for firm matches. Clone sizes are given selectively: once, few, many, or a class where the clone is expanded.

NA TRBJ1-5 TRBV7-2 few TGTGCCAGCAGCTTGTACCGTGATCAGCCCCAGCATTTT CASSLYRDQPQHF
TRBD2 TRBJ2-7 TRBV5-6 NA TGTGCCAGCAGCCCGGGACTAGCGGGAGTCAAACCCTACGAGCAGTACTTC CASSPGLAGVKPYEQYF
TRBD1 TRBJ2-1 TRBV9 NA TGTGCCAGCAGCCCCCGGACAGGGGGCGGTGAGCAGTTCTTC CASSPRTGGGEQFF
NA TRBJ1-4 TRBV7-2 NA TGTGCCAGCAGCTTAGACGGGGGCGCCTCAGCAAAACTGTTTTTT CASSLDGGASAKLFF
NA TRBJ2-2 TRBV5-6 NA TGTGCCAGCAGCTCGGGAGAGGGCACCGGGGAGCTGTTTTTT CASSSGEGTGELFF
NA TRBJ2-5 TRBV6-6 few TGTGCCAGCAGTTATGGGGAGACCCAGTACTTC CASSYGETQYF
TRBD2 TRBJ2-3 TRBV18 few TGTGCCAGCTCACCGGTTGTGCTAGCGGGAGGAAACACAGATACGCAGTATTTT CASSPVVLAGGNTDTQYF
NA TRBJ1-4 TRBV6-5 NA TGTGCCAGCAGGCCACAGGGAGCAAGGGGTGAAAAACTGTTTTTT CASRPQGARGEKLFF
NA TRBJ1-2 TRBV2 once TGTGCCAGCAGTGAAGCCGGGGGAGGTAACTATGGCTACACCTTC CASSEAGGGNYGYTF
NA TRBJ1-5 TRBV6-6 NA TGTGCCAGCAGTTCCGGACAGAAGAATCAGCCCCAGCATTTT CASSSGQKNQPQHF
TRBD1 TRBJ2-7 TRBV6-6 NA TGTGCCAGCAGTACGGGACAGGGGATCTACGAGCAGTACTTC CASSTGQGIYEQYF
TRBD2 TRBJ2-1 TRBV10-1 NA TGCGCCAGCAGTGAGAATGGGGAGGGACTGAGTAATCGTAGTGAGCAGTTCTTC CASSENGEGLSNRSEQFF
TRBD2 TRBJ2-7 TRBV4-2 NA TGTGCCAGCAGCCAAGTTGGACTAGCGGGAGCCTACGAGCAGTACTTC CASSQVGLAGAYEQYF
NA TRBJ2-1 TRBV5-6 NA TGTGCCAGCAGCTTGGAGGTGCGATCCTACAATGAGCAGTTCTTC CASSLEVRSYNEQFF
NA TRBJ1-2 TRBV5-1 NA TGCGCCAGCAGCTTGGGCAACAGCTCTAGCTATGGCTACACCTTC CASSLGNSSSYGYTF
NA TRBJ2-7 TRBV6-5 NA TGTGCCAGCAGGAATTACGAGCAGTACTTC CASRNYEQYF
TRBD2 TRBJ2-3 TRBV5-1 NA TGCGCCAGCAGCTACACTAGCGGCACAGATACGCAGTATTTT CASSYTSGTDTQYF